Each of the 9 T cell receptor beta chains below was sequenced from the same sample in a study of T cells in Graves' hyperthyroidism and ophthalmopathy. TCR beta CDR3 regions were amplified from RNA transcripts. Carried out on the TCR CDR3, a first-round RT-PCR used the HTBI primer set. TCRdb analysed the multiplex PCR reads with MiXCR anew, one entry per CDR3 protein. The sample gives under 800,000 distinct CDR3 sequences, 11% to 15% of which show up once; 10% is in the top ten. The sample comprised blood. Source of these receptors: a woman aged 18 to 35 with Graves' hyperthyroidism.

The genes are TRBV28 and TRBJ2-2; 10 bases fit TRBD1. The CDR3 spans 12 residues. The V gene end was trimmed by 10 bases and the J gene end by 16 bases; junction bases not matched to a gene: 12. Germline loops: CDR1 MDHEN, CDR2 SYDVKM. CDR3 nucleotides: TGTGCCACCCACGAGACAGGGGGCTGGCCGTTTTTT. Its translation is CATHETGGWPFF.

The chain links TRBV2 to TRBJ2-1; D is ambiguous. Looked up from germline, CDR1 is SNHLY and CDR2 is FYNNEI. The CDR3 is 16 amino acids. The V gene lost 2 bases and the J gene lost 2 bases, with 13 bases spanning the gap. CDR3 in DNA: TGTGCCAGCAGTGAACACTCTACGGGCCCCTACAATGAGCAGTTCTTC. The encoded protein is CASSEHSTGPYNEQFF.

The table lists this clonotype with many counts. The chain links TRBV28 to TRBJ1-1, with 7 nucleotides matching TRBD1. The trim removed 3 bases at V and 6 bases at J, leaving 7 bases unmatched. Germline V lookup: CDR1 MDHEN, CDR2 SYDVKM. The CDR3 is made up of 14 amino acids. The CDR3 DNA is TGTGCCAGCAGTTTGACAGGGAGGGGAGCTGAAGCTTTCTTT. Its translation: CASSLTGRGAEAFF.

This clonotype was seen a few times. The chain recombines TRBV29-1 with TRBJ2-3; 12 nucleotides align to TRBD2. V lost 4 bases and J lost 2; bases outside the gene matches: 4. Germline V CDR1 and CDR2: SQVTM, ANQGSEA. The CDR3 extends over 15 amino acids. CDR3 sequence (DNA): TGCAGCGTTGGGCTAGCGGGAGGGAACACAGATACGCAGTATTTT. This sequence encodes CSVGLAGGNTDTQYF.

This clonotype was seen at least ten times. The chain is built from TRBV7-3 and TRBJ1-1; D gene ambiguous. The germline CDR1 and CDR2 sequences are SGHTA and FQGTGA. V was shortened by 3 bases and J by 3 bases, with 11 bases between the two germline ends. This CDR3 is built from 14 residues. DNA of the CDR3: TGTGCCAGCAGCTTGAGGCCAGCATACACTGAAGCTTTCTTT. Its protein product is CASSLRPAYTEAFF. Full variable domain (missing parts from reference TRBV7-3 and TRBJ1-1): GAGVSQTPSNKVTEKGKYVELRCDPISGHTALYWYRQSLGQGPEFLIYFQGTGAADDSGLPNDRFFAVRPEGSVSTLKIQRTERGDSAVYLCASSLRPAYTEAFFGQGTRLTVV.

This clonotype was detected many times. The chain joins TRBV5-1 to TRBJ1-1; D unresolved. The CDR3 length is 15 residues. CDR1 and CDR2 from the germline V gene are SGHRS and YFSETQ. Trimming pared 6 bases from V and 6 bases from J, leaving 21 bases between. CDR3 bases: TGCGCCAGCACCCAGAATGGGTCACCACGGTCTGAAGCTTTCTTT. This codes for CASTQNGSPRSEAFF.

This clonotype was recorded a few times. The gene calls are TRBV4-1 and TRBJ2-5; tentatively, D is TRBD2 (5 bases). The germline CDR1 and CDR2 sequences are MGHRA and YSYEKL. The CDR3 contains 14 residues. V was shortened by 0 bases and J by 7 bases, with 12 bases between the two germline ends. CDR3 bases: TGCGCCAGCAGCCAAGACCGGGGTTTTGGGACCCAGTACTTC. It codes for CASSQDRGFGTQYF.

This clonotype was seen a handful of times. The chain employs TRBV7-2 and TRBJ1-6, with unresolved D. The V gene's germline CDR1 is SGHTA and CDR2 FQGNSA. This CDR3 contains 14 residues. Trimming removed 3 bases from V and 3 bases from J, with 6 bases in between. The CDR3 DNA sequence: TGTGCCAGCAGCTTGGGTGTCTATAATTCACCCCTCCACTTT. This gives the protein CASSLGVYNSPLHF.

This clonotype was counted at least ten times. The gene calls are TRBV3-1 and TRBJ1-1, with D possibly TRBD1 on 6 matching bases. Germline values: CDR1 LGHDT, CDR2 YNNKEL (reference sequence). The CDR3 contains 18 residues. Trimming removed 0 bases at V and 3 bases at J, with 20 bases between. The CDR3 spells CASSQDVRWTDSHTEAFF. The CDR3 DNA is TGTGCCAGCAGCCAAGATGTCAGATGGACAGATTCCCACACTGAAGCTTTCTTT.